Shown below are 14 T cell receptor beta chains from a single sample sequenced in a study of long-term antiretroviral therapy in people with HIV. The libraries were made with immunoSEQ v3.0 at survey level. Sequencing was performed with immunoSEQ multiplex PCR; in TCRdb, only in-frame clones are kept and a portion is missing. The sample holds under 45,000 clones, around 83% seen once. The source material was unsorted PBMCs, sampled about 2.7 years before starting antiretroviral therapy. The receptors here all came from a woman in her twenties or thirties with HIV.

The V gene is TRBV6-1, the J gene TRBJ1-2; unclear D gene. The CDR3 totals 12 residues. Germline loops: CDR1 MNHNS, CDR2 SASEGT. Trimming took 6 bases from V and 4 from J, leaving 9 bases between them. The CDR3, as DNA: TGTGCCAGCAGGGAGGGCCTCTATGGCTACACCTTC. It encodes CASREGLYGYTF.

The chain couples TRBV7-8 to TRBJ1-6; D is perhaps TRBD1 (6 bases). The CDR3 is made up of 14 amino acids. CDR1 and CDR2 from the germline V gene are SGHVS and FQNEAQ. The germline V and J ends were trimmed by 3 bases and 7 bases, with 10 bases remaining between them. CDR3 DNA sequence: TGTGCCAGCAGCTTCTCGGACAGAAATTCACCCCTCCACTTT. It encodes CASSFSDRNSPLHF.

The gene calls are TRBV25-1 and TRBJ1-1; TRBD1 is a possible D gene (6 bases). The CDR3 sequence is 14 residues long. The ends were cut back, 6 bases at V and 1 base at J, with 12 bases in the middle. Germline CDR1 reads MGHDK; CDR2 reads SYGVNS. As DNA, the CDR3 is TGTGCCAGCAGCGGCGGACAGAAGAACACTGAAGCTTTCTTT. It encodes CASSGGQKNTEAFF.

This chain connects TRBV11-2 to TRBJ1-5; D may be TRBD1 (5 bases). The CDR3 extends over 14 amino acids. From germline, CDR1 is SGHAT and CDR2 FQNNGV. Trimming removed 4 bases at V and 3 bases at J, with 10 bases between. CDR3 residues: CASSSVGDNQPQHF. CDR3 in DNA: TGTGCCAGCAGCTCAGTGGGGGACAATCAGCCCCAGCATTTT.

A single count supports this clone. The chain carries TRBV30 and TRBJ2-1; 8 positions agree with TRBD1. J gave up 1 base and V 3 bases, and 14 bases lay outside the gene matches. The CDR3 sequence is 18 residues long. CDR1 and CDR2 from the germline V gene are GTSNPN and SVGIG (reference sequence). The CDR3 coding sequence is TGTGCCTGGAGCGGGACAGGAGAGAGGAGAGGGTCCTACAATGAGCAGTTCTTC. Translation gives CAWSGTGERRGSYNEQFF.

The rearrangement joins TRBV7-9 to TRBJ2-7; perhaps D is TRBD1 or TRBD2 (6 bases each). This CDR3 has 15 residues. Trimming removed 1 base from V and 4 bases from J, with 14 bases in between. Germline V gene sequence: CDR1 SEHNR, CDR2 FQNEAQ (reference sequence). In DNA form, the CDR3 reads TGTGCCAGCAGCTTAGAGGGAGGCAGGGGTTACGAGCAGTACGTC. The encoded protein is CASSLEGGRGYEQYV.

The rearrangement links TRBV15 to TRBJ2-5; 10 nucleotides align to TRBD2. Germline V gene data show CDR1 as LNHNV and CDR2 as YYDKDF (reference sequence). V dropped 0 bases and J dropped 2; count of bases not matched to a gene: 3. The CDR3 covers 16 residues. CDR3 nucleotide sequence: TGTGCCACCAGCAGAGACCCTAGCGGGGGTCAAGAGACCCAGTACTTC. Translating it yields CATSRDPSGGQETQYF.

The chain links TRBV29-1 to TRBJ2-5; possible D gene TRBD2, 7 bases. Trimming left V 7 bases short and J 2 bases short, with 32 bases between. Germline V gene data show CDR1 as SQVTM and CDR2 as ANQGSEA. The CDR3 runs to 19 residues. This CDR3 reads CSALTGSGTPSDIQETQYF. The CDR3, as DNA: TGCAGCGCCCTCACAGGGAGCGGGACTCCGTCCGATATACAAGAGACCCAGTACTTC.

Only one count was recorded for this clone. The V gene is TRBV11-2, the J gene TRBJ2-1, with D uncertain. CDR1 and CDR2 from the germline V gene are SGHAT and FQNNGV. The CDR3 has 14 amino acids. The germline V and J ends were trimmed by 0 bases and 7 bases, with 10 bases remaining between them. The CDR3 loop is CASSLDAKANEQFF. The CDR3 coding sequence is TGTGCCAGCAGCTTAGACGCGAAGGCAAATGAGCAGTTCTTC.

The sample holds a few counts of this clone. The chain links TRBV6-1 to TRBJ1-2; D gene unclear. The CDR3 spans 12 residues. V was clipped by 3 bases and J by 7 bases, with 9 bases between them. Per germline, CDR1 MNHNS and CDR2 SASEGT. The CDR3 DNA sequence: TGTGCCAGCAGTGAGAGGGTGTCTGGCTACACCTTC. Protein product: CASSERVSGYTF.

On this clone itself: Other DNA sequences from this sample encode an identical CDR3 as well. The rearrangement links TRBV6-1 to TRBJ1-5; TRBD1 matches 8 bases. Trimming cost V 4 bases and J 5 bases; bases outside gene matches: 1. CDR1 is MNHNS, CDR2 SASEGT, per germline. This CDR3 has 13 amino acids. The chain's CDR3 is CASSGTGHQPQHF. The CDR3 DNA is TGTGCCAGCAGTGGGACAGGGCATCAGCCCCAGCATTTT.

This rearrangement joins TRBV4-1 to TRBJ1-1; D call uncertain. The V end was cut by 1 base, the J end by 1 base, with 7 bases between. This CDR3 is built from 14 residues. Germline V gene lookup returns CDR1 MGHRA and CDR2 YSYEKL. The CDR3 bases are TGCGCCAGCAGCCAAGTGATGGGGAACACTGAAGCTTTCTTT. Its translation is CASSQVMGNTEAFF.

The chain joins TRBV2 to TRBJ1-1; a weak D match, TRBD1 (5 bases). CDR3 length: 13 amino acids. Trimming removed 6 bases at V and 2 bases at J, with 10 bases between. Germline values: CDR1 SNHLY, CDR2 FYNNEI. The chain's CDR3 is CASRGTGNTEAFF. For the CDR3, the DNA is TGTGCCAGCAGAGGGACCGGTAACACTGAAGCTTTCTTT. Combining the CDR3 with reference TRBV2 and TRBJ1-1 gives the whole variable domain EPEVTQTPSHQVTQMGQEVILRCVPISNHLYFYWYRQILGQKVEFLVSFYNNEISEKSEIFDDQFSVERPDGSNFTLKIRSTKLEDSAMYFCASRGTGNTEAFFGQGTRLTVV.

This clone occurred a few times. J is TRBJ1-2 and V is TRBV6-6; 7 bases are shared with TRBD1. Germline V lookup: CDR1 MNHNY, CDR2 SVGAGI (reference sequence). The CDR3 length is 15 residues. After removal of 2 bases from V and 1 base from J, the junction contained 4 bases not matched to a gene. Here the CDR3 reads CASSYGDSRNYGYTF. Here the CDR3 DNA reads TGTGCCAGCAGTTACGGGGACAGTCGTAACTATGGCTACACCTTC.